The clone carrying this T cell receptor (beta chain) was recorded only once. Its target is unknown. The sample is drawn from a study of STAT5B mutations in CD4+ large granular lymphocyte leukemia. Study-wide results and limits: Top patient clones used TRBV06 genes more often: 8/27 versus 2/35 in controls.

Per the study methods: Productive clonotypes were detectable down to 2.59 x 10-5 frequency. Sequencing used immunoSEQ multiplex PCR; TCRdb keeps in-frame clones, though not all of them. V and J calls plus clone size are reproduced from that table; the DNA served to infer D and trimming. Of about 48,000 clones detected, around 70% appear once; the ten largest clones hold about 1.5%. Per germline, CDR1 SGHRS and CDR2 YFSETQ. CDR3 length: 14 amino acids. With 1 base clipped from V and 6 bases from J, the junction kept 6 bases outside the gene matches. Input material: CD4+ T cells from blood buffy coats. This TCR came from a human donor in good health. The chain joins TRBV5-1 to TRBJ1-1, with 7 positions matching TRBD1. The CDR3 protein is CASSLNTGAAEAFF. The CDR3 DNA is TGCGCCAGCAGCTTGAATACAGGGGCTGCTGAAGCTTTCTTT.